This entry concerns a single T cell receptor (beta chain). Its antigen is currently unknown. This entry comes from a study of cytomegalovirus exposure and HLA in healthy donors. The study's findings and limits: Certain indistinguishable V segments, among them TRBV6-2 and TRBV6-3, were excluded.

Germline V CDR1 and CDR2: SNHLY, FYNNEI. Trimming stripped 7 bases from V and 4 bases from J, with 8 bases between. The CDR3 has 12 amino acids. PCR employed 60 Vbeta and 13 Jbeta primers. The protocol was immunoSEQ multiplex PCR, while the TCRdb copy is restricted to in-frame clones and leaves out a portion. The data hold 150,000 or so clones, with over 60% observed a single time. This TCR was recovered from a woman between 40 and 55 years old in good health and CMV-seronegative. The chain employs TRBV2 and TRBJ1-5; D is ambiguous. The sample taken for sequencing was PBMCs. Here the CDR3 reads CASMSRNQPQHF. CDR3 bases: TGTGCCAGCATGAGTAGAAATCAGCCCCAGCATTTT.